This entry lists 22 T cell receptor beta chains sequenced from one sample in a study of blood T cells in healthy people across ages. Using a J-beta primer mix together with a sample-barcoded 5' primer, a second PCR was run for roughly 7 to 12 cycles. A single record per CDR3 protein comes from TCRdb applying MiXCR to the 5' RACE reads. Among approximately 680,000 distinct CDR3 sequences listed, 32% were seen once. Sequenced sample: blood. The receptors here all came from a woman aged 80 or over in good health.

The sample holds a few counts of this clonotype. Just one base apart from a much larger clone, this may be a read error. The chain joins TRBV6-2 or TRBV6-3 to TRBJ2-1; D ambiguous. The DNA matches TRBJ2-7 better at its end, which makes the J call doubtful. CDR3 length: 15 residues. The germline gives CDR1 MNHEY, CDR2 SVGEGT. Written as DNA, the CDR3 is TGTGCCAGCAGTTCCGACTTCAGCTCCTACAATGAGCAGTACTTC. The encoded protein is CASSSDFSSYNEQYF.

With regard to this clonotype: A junction end diverges from the germline sequence, so it may reflect a read error. This chain joins TRBV12-3 or TRBV12-4 and TRBJ1-1; perhaps TRBD1 as D (6 bases). The CDR3 has 14 residues. CDR3 in DNA: TGTGCCAGCAGAGGGGGGGCAGTGAAAACTGAAGCTTTCTTT. This encodes CASRGGAVKTEAFF.

The genes are TRBV3-1 and TRBJ1-6; 8 bases fit TRBD1. Germline V CDR1 and CDR2: LGHDT, YNNKEL (reference sequence). The CDR3 is made up of 13 amino acids. J lost 5 bases, V lost 8 bases, and 2 bases had no gene match. CDR3 DNA sequence: TGTGCCAGCTCGGGACAGGATAATTCACCCCTCCACTTT. Translation: CASSGQDNSPLHF.

The table lists this clonotype with many counts. This sequence joins TRBV7-3 and TRBJ2-3, with 13 bases lining up with TRBD2. CDR1 is SGHTA and CDR2 is FQGTGA in the germline V gene. The CDR3 is 18 amino acids. V lost 3 bases and J lost 4; bases outside the gene matches: 10. The CDR3 coding sequence is TGTGCCAGCAGCTTGGGACTAGCGGGGCGTCCTGGCGCAGATACGCAGTATTTT. Amino acid sequence: CASSLGLAGRPGADTQYF. Looking up the rest from reference TRBV7-3 and TRBJ2-3 gives the full variable domain: GAGVSQTPSNKVTEKGKYVELRCDPISGHTALYWYRQSLGQGPEFLIYFQGTGAADDSGLPNDRFFAVRPEGSVSTLKIQRTERGDSAVYLCASSLGLAGRPGADTQYFGPGTRLTVL.

This clonotype qualifies as medium-sized. The rearrangement links TRBV7-2 to TRBJ2-1, with 12 positions matching TRBD1. Germline lookup yields CDR1 SGHTA and CDR2 FQGNSA. CDR3 length: 22 amino acids. Unmatched junction bases numbered 27, after V lost 5 bases and J lost 7 bases. CDR3 sequence (DNA): TGTGCCAGCAGCCGCATGGCCTGGACAACCCGGGACAGGGGGCGTTCGAGTAATGAGCAGTTCTTC. It encodes CASSRMAWTTRDRGRSSNEQFF.

This clonotype turned up a few times. This may arise from a read error, as a much more abundant clone is one base away. This sequence joins TRBV2 and TRBJ1-5, with D possibly TRBD1 on 5 matching bases. Germline V gene data show CDR1 as SNHLY and CDR2 as FYNNEI. The V gene lost 7 bases and the J gene lost 7 bases, with 20 bases spanning the gap. The length of the CDR3 is 15 residues. CDR3 DNA sequence: TGTGCCAGCACTAACTGGGATAGGGACGGACAGCCCCAGCATTTT. Translating gives CASTNWDRDGQPQHF.

This clonotype came up once. This may be a read error, as it is one base from a much larger clone. The chain combines TRBV6-5 with TRBJ2-7; D gene uncertain. Trimming pared 6 bases from V and 0 bases from J, leaving 12 bases between. The CDR3 runs 14 residues. Germline assignment: CDR1 MNHEY and CDR2 SVGAGI. The CDR3 region is CASSSTRSSYEQYF. CDR3 nucleotides: TGTGCCAGCAGCTCGACACGGAGCTCCTACGAGCAGTACTTC.

This clonotype was observed many times. The junction shows a germline mismatch at one end, possibly a read error. The genes are TRBV12-3 or TRBV12-4 and TRBJ1-1; D unresolved. The CDR3 has 15 residues. CDR3 region: CASRPSARGNAEAFF. The CDR3 nucleotides read TGTGCCAGCAGGCCGAGCGCCCGAGGGAACGCTGAAGCTTTCTTT.

J is TRBJ2-3 and V is TRBV20-1; 7 bases agree with TRBD1. This CDR3 contains 15 residues. CDR1 and CDR2 (germline): DFQATT, SNEGSKA (reference sequence). After removal of 5 bases from V and 14 bases from J, the junction contained 22 bases not matched to a gene. CDR3: CSAAQDRSTNEKLYF. CDR3 in DNA: TGCAGTGCTGCCCAGGACAGGTCAACTAATGAAAAACTGTATTTT.

V usage is TRBV4-1 and J usage is TRBJ2-7; 8 bases map to TRBD2. CDR1 is MGHRA and CDR2 is YSYEKL in the germline V gene. The ends lost 0 bases at V and 2 bases at J; junction bases unmatched: 15. The CDR3 extends over 19 amino acids. This CDR3 reads CASSQDHSRQAAGAYEQYF. The CDR3 DNA reads TGCGCCAGCAGCCAAGATCATAGTCGACAGGCAGCGGGAGCCTACGAGCAGTACTTC.

This clonotype was counted only a few times. The rearrangement joins TRBV6-1 to TRBJ2-7; 8 positions agree with TRBD1. The length of the CDR3 is 14 residues. The junction had 15 bases not matched to a gene; V was cut back by 10 bases and J by 7 bases. Per the germline V gene, CDR1 is MNHNS and CDR2 is SASEGT. The CDR3 DNA reads TGTGCCACCGCGGGGACAGGAGGCTACAATGAGCAGTACTTC. This gives the protein CATAGTGGYNEQYF.

The genes are TRBV6-6 and TRBJ1-5; 7 positions agree with TRBD1. Trimming at V came to 6 bases and at J to 3 bases, leaving 11 bases not matched to a gene. This CDR3 spans 16 amino acids. CDR1 is MNHNY, CDR2 SVGAGI, per germline (reference sequence). This CDR3 is CASRTLGQGVNQPQHF. CDR3 in DNA: TGTGCCAGCAGAACCCTGGGGCAGGGGGTCAATCAGCCCCAGCATTTT.

The chain employs TRBV10-3 and TRBJ1-6; D possibly corresponds to TRBD1 (6 bases). CDR1 is ENHRY and CDR2 is SYGVKD in the germline V gene. The CDR3 is made up of 13 amino acids. V was clipped by 8 bases and J by 5 bases, with 10 bases between them. CDR3 bases: TGTGCCATCCGGGACATAAATAATTCACCCCTCCACTTT. It specifies CAIRDINNSPLHF.

As concerns this clonotype: A much larger clonotype is one base distant, so this may be a read error. J is TRBJ2-5 and V is TRBV20-1; 9 positions match TRBD1. Losses at the gene ends were 6 bases for V and 4 bases for J; bases not matched to a gene: 15. CDR3 length equals 16 residues. From germline, CDR1 is DFQATT and CDR2 SNEGSKA (reference sequence). This CDR3 is CSAGGQGIGGRETQYF. DNA for the CDR3: TGCAGTGCGGGAGGACAGGGGATCGGGGGGCGAGAGACCCAGTACTTC.

This clonotype was counted only a few times. The chain uses TRBV24-1 and TRBJ2-7; possibly TRBD1 or TRBD2 for D (5 bases each). Germline CDR1 is KGHDR and CDR2 is SFDVKD. CDR3 length: 16 residues. V was shortened by 4 bases and J by 7 bases, with 22 bases between the two germline ends. CDR3 sequence: CATSDPDGASYNEQYF. Here the CDR3 DNA reads TGTGCCACCAGTGACCCGGACGGGGCATCCTACAATGAGCAGTACTTC.

Points on this clonotype: At one end, the junction sequence differs from germline, possibly due to a read error. The rearrangement joins TRBV11-2 to TRBJ2-1; 7 nucleotides align to TRBD2. Germline V CDR1 and CDR2: SGHAT, FQNNGV. The CDR3 contains 15 residues. CDR3 nucleotide sequence: TGTGCAAGCAGCTTAGGGCGGGGGAGCTCCAATGAGCAGTTCTTC. Amino acids: CASSLGRGSSNEQFF.

Remarks on this clonotype: This may come from a read error, since a much larger clone is one base off. The V gene is TRBV5-1, the J gene TRBJ2-7, with D hard to call. This CDR3 has 15 amino acids. V lost 3 bases and J lost 0, with 13 bases in between. CDR1 and CDR2 from the germline V gene are SGHRS and YFSETQ. The CDR3 spells CASSSELLSSYEQYF. The CDR3 DNA follows: TGCGCCAGCAGCTCGGAACTTCTGAGCTCCTACGAGCAGTACTTC.

This clonotype was counted at least ten times. CDR3 sequence: CASSSWTDNQPQHF. In nucleotides, the CDR3 is TGTGCCAGCAGTTCCTGGACAGATAATCAGCCCCAGCATTTT. The chain joins TRBV6-6 to TRBJ1-5; TRBD1 might be the D (6 bases). The germline CDR1 and CDR2 sequences are MNHNY and SVGAGI (reference sequence). The germline V and J ends were trimmed by 4 bases and 4 bases, with 11 bases remaining between them. CDR3 length equals 14 residues.

In the case of this clonotype: A much larger clonotype is one base distant, so this may be a read error. The rearrangement joins TRBV12-3 or TRBV12-4 to TRBJ2-5; 7 bases match TRBD2. The CDR3 runs to 15 residues. V was pared by 5 bases and J by 11 bases, with 17 bases of the junction left unmatched. The CDR3 sequence is CASSPTGGTYNEQYF. The CDR3 nucleotides are TGTGCCAGCAGTCCCACGGGGGGTACCTACAATGAGCAGTACTTC.

There are many counts of this clonotype. The rearrangement uses TRBV6-2 or TRBV6-3 and TRBJ2-7; the match to TRBD1 covers 9 bases. Germline V CDR1 and CDR2: MNHEY, SVGEGT. The CDR3 has 15 amino acids. The V and J ends lost 7 bases and 7 bases, in that order; junction bases with no gene match: 14. This CDR3 is CASTRAGTGSREQYF. CDR3 DNA sequence: TGTGCCAGCACCCGAGCTGGGACAGGGAGTAGAGAGCAGTACTTC.

The genes are TRBV6-5 and TRBJ2-7; D is perhaps TRBD1 (5 bases). The DNA matches TRBJ2-5 better at its end, which makes the J call doubtful. This CDR3 is built from 13 residues. Germline values: CDR1 MNHEY, CDR2 SVGAGI. CDR3 DNA sequence: TGTGCCAGCAGTTACGCCAGGGTAGAGACCCAGTACTTC. It translates to CASSYARVETQYF.

This clonotype was counted between two and nine times. It may be a read error: a sequence one base away is much more abundant. The chain uses TRBV9 and TRBJ2-1; TRBD2 matches at 14 bases. Losses at the gene ends were 4 bases for V and 8 bases for J; bases not matched to a gene: 8. Germline values: CDR1 SGDLS, CDR2 YYNGEE. This CDR3 region has 16 residues. CDR3 sequence: CASSPRLAGGGDEQFF. In DNA, the CDR3 is TGTGCCAGCAGCCCCAGACTAGCGGGGGGGGGCGATGAGCAGTTCTTC.